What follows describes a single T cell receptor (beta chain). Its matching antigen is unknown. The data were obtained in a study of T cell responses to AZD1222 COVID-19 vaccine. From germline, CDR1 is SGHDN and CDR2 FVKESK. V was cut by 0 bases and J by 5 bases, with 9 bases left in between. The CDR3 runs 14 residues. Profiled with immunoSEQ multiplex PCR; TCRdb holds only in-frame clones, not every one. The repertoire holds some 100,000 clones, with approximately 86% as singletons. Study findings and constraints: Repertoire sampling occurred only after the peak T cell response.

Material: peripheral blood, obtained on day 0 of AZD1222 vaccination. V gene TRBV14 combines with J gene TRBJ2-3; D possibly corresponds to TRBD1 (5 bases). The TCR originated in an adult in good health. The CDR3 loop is CASSQDFDRDTQYF. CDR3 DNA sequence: TGTGCCAGCAGCCAAGATTTCGACAGAGATACGCAGTATTTT. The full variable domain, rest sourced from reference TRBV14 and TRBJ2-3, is EAGVTQFPSHSVIEKGQTVTLRCDPISGHDNLYWYRRVMGKEIKFLLHFVKESKQDESGMPNNRFLAERTGGTYSTLKVQPAELEDSGVYFCASSQDFDRDTQYFGPGTRLTVL.